Shown below are 7 T cell receptor beta chains from a single sample sequenced in a study of T cells in localized non-small cell lung cancer. Only in-frame clones appear in the TCRdb table, and some are missing; sequencing was by immunoSEQ multiplex PCR. Of about 82,000 clones in the sample, roughly 80% are singletons; the top ten hold 19%. Sequenced material: PBMCs, taken before any cancer treatment. All receptors come from a man between 40 and 70 years old with stage II squamous cell lung carcinoma.

The rearrangement links TRBV7-8 to TRBJ2-2; a possible D gene is TRBD2 (5 bases). V lost 2 bases and J 6 bases, leaving 13 bases between the germline ends. The CDR3 is 15 amino acids. Germline V lookup: CDR1 SGHVS, CDR2 FQNEAQ. CDR3 DNA: TGTGCCAGCAGCTTAAGGATAGGGAGCCCCGGGGAGCTGTTTTTT. Its translation is CASSLRIGSPGELFF.

J is TRBJ2-5 and V is TRBV11-2, with D possibly matching TRBD1 (6 bases). This CDR3 has 17 amino acids. CDR1 and CDR2 from the germline V gene are SGHAT and FQNNGV. The V and J ends lost 2 bases and 5 bases respectively, with 21 bases between them. CDR3 coding DNA: TGTGCCAGCAGCTTAACCAGGGGCGCTCCCCTTGGGGAGACCCAGTACTTC. It is translated as CASSLTRGAPLGETQYF.

This clone was counted a few times. The chain uses TRBV18 and TRBJ2-3; 9 nucleotides agree with TRBD1. This CDR3 is built from 15 residues. Germline CDR1 reads KGHSH; CDR2 reads LQKENI. J was trimmed by 3 bases and V by 3 bases; bases with no gene match: 4. CDR3 loop: CASSPGQGTTDTQYF. The CDR3 bases are TGTGCCAGCTCACCGGGACAGGGAACTACAGATACGCAGTATTTT.

The chain is built from TRBV18 and TRBJ2-7; D not resolved. V lost 3 bases to trimming and J lost 4 bases, with 13 bases between them. CDR1 and CDR2 from the germline V gene are KGHSH and LQKENI. The CDR3 has 14 residues. CDR3 sequence: CASSPTLHRYEQYF. The CDR3 DNA reads as TGTGCCAGCTCACCCACTCTACACCGATACGAGCAGTACTTC.

The V gene is TRBV30, the J gene TRBJ2-7; TRBD1 might be the D (5 bases). Trimming stripped 2 bases from V and 2 bases from J, with 16 bases between. The germline CDR1 and CDR2 sequences are GTSNPN and SVGIG (reference sequence). The CDR3 runs to 15 residues. The DNA of the CDR3 is TGTGCCTGGAGTCCGTGGGGCCTTGCGACCTACGAGCAGTACTTC. Amino acid sequence: CAWSPWGLATYEQYF.

V and J are TRBV7-2 and TRBJ1-1, with D unresolved. CDR1 is SGHTA, CDR2 FQGNSA, per germline. The CDR3 loop spans 13 amino acids. V was trimmed by 2 bases and J by 2 bases, leaving 6 bases between them. The CDR3 nucleotides read TGTGCCAGCAGCTTAAGGCTCAACACTGAAGCTTTCTTT. Translated: CASSLRLNTEAFF.

V and J are TRBV6-1 and TRBJ1-4, with TRBD1 matching 9 bases. Germline V lookup: CDR1 MNHNS, CDR2 SASEGT. The J segment lost 4 bases and the V segment lost 6 bases, leaving 3 bases of the junction unmatched. This CDR3 is 14 amino acids long. The CDR3 protein is CASSPGQGNEKLFF. In DNA form, the CDR3 reads TGTGCCAGCAGCCCGGGACAGGGTAATGAAAAACTGTTTTTT.